The 22 T cell receptor beta chains reported below all come from one sample, sequenced in a study of regulatory T cells in long-lasting Graves disease. CDR3 regions were amplified by Arm-PCR using iRepertoire HTBI primers to build TCR beta libraries. TCRdb called the multiplex PCR reads again in MiXCR, with one record for every CDR3 protein. The data hold 300,000 to 400,000 distinct CDR3 sequences, with 15% to 20% observed a single time. Time point specified: newly diagnosed GD, antithyroid drugs for less than 3 months. Following extraction of RNA from PBMCs, that RNA was used to make the TCR library. The specimen was peripheral blood mononuclear cells (PBMCs), collected at new diagnosis, from a patient treated with antithyroid drugs. The receptor set was obtained from a female donor with Graves disease.

This clonotype was picked up many times. The V gene is TRBV7-6, the J gene TRBJ2-3, with a possible D match to TRBD1 (5 bases). The CDR3 totals 15 residues. The germline CDR1 and CDR2 sequences are SGHVS and FNYEAQ. With 4 bases removed from V and 4 bases from J, the gap between germline ends came to 15 bases. In nucleotides, the CDR3 is TGTGCCAGCAGCTCTCGTCCCAAGGGGTCAGATACGCAGTATTTT. Translation: CASSSRPKGSDTQYF.

The chain recombines TRBV2 with TRBJ2-2; TRBD1 matches 11 bases. The CDR3 covers 22 residues. The germline CDR1 and CDR2 sequences are SNHLY and FYNNEI. V was clipped by 5 bases and J by 6 bases; unmatched bases: 26. CDR3 sequence: CASSIRPGQGVTGEGDAGELFF. CDR3 bases: TGTGCCAGCAGTATCCGGCCGGGACAGGGGGTTACAGGCGAGGGGGATGCCGGGGAGCTGTTTTTT.

The gene calls are TRBV9 and TRBJ2-1; 7 nucleotides line up with TRBD1. The V and J ends lost 3 bases and 8 bases, in that order; junction bases with no gene match: 5. Germline V gene sequence: CDR1 SGDLS, CDR2 YYNGEE. The CDR3 runs 13 residues. The CDR3 DNA reads as TGTGCCAGCAGCGGACAGGGACAATATGAGCAGTTCTTC. As protein: CASSGQGQYEQFF.

As to this clonotype: Given a much more abundant clone one base away, this may be a read error. This chain joins TRBV9 and TRBJ2-7; D unresolved. Germline assignment: CDR1 SGDLS and CDR2 YYNGEE. This CDR3 is 15 amino acids long. The ends were cut back, 4 bases at V and 2 bases at J, with 16 bases in the middle. CDR3 bases: TGTGCCAGCAGCTTAGTCGAGAGTCCCCCCTACGAGCAGTACTTC. This gives the protein CASSLVESPPYEQYF.

This clonotype was seen ten or more times. A much larger clone sits a single nucleotide away, making a read error possible. This sequence joins TRBV9 and TRBJ2-5; 11 bases fit TRBD2. The length of the CDR3 is 14 residues. J lost 2 bases, V lost 3 bases, and 0 bases had no gene match. Looked up from germline, CDR1 is SGDLS and CDR2 is YYNGEE. The CDR3 sequence is CASSASGRQETQYF. DNA for the CDR3: TGTGCCAGCAGCGCTAGCGGGAGGCAAGAGACCCAGTACTTC.

In this sample, this clonotype turned up a few times. The genes are TRBV6-9 and TRBJ2-7, with 8 bases aligning to TRBD2. Trimming cost V 2 bases and J 6 bases; bases outside gene matches: 21. Germline V gene lookup returns CDR1 MNHGY and CDR2 SVAAGI. This CDR3 is built from 19 residues. The CDR3, as DNA: TGTGCCAGCAGTTATGGTAAAGTTCGGAGGGGACTAGGAGGTTCCGAGCAGTACTTC. Its protein product is CASSYGKVRRGLGGSEQYF.

The sample holds many counts of this clonotype. The CDR3 sequence: CASSPILTQGPNYGYTF. The CDR3 DNA reads TGTGCCAGCAGCCCAATACTGACACAGGGCCCTAACTATGGCTACACCTTC. The chain is built from TRBV28 and TRBJ1-2; D perhaps matches TRBD1 (6 bases). The V end was cut by 6 bases, the J end by 0 bases, with 20 bases between. The CDR3 is 17 residues long. Germline loops: CDR1 MDHEN, CDR2 SYDVKM.

This clonotype was recorded at least ten times. V is TRBV2 and J is TRBJ1-1; a possible D gene is TRBD1 (6 bases). V was shortened by 7 bases and J by 4 bases, with 16 bases between the two germline ends. The CDR3 sequence is 14 residues long. Looked up from germline, CDR1 is SNHLY and CDR2 is FYNNEI. CDR3 in DNA: TGTGCCAGCAAATCTCAGGGGAGTAGCACTGAAGCTTTCTTT. Its translation is CASKSQGSSTEAFF.

This clonotype has at least ten counts. The CDR3 DNA reads TGTGCCAGTGGAGGGGACCTCTCTGGGGCCAACGTCCTGACTTTC. It translates to CASGGDLSGANVLTF. This rearrangement joins TRBV19 to TRBJ2-6; the D gene is possibly TRBD2 (6 bases). The CDR3 covers 15 residues. The V gene's germline CDR1 is LNHDA and CDR2 SQIVND (reference sequence). V lost 8 bases and J lost 0, with 11 bases in between.

This clonotype has ten or more counts. The gene calls are TRBV12-3 or TRBV12-4 and TRBJ1-1; 8 bases align to TRBD1. The junction had 9 bases not matched to a gene; V was cut back by 3 bases and J by 3 bases. CDR3 length equals 16 residues. Here the CDR3 reads CASSLFPMTGDTEAFF. The CDR3 bases are TGTGCCAGCAGTTTGTTCCCAATGACAGGGGACACTGAAGCTTTCTTT.

This clonotype was seen only a few times. This rearrangement joins TRBV19 to TRBJ2-2, with TRBD2 identical over 11 bases. V trimming: 4 bases; J trimming: 4 bases; junction bases outside the gene matches: 2. The CDR3 runs to 15 residues. CDR1 and CDR2 from the germline V gene are LNHDA and SQIVND (reference sequence). The CDR3 DNA follows: TGTGCCAGTAGTACGACTAGCGGGACCACCGGGGAGCTGTTTTTT. Protein product: CASSTTSGTTGELFF. The complete variable domain, with remaining parts taken from reference TRBV19 and TRBJ2-2, reads DGGITQSPKYLFRKEGQNVTLSCEQNLNHDAMYWYRQDPGQGLRLIYYSQIVNDFQKGDIAEGYSVSREKKESFPLTVTSAQKNPTAFYLCASSTTSGTTGELFFGEGSRLTVL.

This clonotype was seen many times. The CDR3 DNA is TGTGCCAGCATCCAGGGGGGGCCGATTTCGTACGAGACCCAGTACTTC. Amino acids: CASIQGGPISYETQYF. This chain joins TRBV7-9 and TRBJ2-5; D may match TRBD1 or TRBD2 (7 bases each). V was shortened by 7 bases and J by 5 bases, with 23 bases between the two germline ends. The CDR3 has 16 amino acids. Germline CDR1 SEHNR, CDR2 FQNEAQ (reference sequence).

The chain employs TRBV7-9 and TRBJ2-1, with D possibly TRBD1 on 5 matching bases. Germline values: CDR1 SEHNR, CDR2 FQNEAQ (reference sequence). Trimming left V 5 bases short and J 8 bases short, with 19 bases between. The CDR3 loop spans 15 amino acids. The CDR3 sequence: CASSRHAQGADEQFF. The CDR3, as DNA: TGTGCCAGCAGCCGCCACGCGCAGGGCGCGGATGAGCAGTTCTTC.

In this sample, this clonotype turned up many times. This chain's CDR3 is CSVEDPGQGSYEQYF. CDR3 DNA sequence: TGCAGCGTTGAAGACCCGGGACAGGGGTCCTACGAGCAGTACTTC. J is TRBJ2-7 and V is TRBV29-1, with 10 bases matching TRBD1. V trimming: 0 bases; J trimming: 1 base; junction bases outside the gene matches: 3. CDR1 is SQVTM and CDR2 is ANQGSEA in the germline V gene. This CDR3 has 15 amino acids.

The table lists this clonotype with many counts. Its ends do not fully match the called genes, so a read error is possible. J is TRBJ2-7 and V is TRBV7-9; the D is unclear. Germline V lookup: CDR1 SEHNR, CDR2 FQNEAQ (reference sequence). CDR3 length: 14 residues. The CDR3 region has the DNA TGTGCCAGCAGCCCAGGATTCCGTTCACACGAGCAGTGCTTC. Encoded protein: CASSPGFRSHEQCF.

The chain is built from TRBV6-4 and TRBJ2-4; 10 bases align to TRBD2. The CDR3 is 19 residues long. After removal of 9 bases from V and 2 bases from J, the junction contained 19 bases not matched to a gene. Germline V gene data show CDR1 as MRHNA and CDR2 as SNTAGT. The CDR3 DNA reads as TGTGCCAGGACGTTTGGGGCTAGCGGGAGAGGTCCCTCCAAAAACATTCAGTACTTC. It yields the protein CARTFGASGRGPSKNIQYF.

This clonotype has a count of ten or more. V gene TRBV20-1 combines with J gene TRBJ2-5, with a possible D match to TRBD1 (5 bases). This CDR3 is 14 amino acids long. Germline values: CDR1 DFQATT, CDR2 SNEGSKA (reference sequence). Trimming pared 5 bases from V and 5 bases from J, leaving 18 bases between. The CDR3 is CSAPDRTRTETQYF. The CDR3, as DNA: TGCAGTGCTCCTGACAGAACCCGAACGGAGACCCAGTACTTC.

About this clonotype: This likely traces to a read error, being one base from a far larger clone. V and J are TRBV7-2 and TRBJ2-7; no clear D gene. The CDR3 totals 16 residues. Per the germline V gene, CDR1 is SGHTA and CDR2 is FQGNSA. The CDR3 reads CPSSLKRSLSTYEQYF. CDR3 coding DNA: TGTCCCAGCAGTTTAAAACGATCCCTATCAACCTACGAGCAGTACTTC.

At least ten counts were recorded for this clonotype. The chain uses TRBV9 and TRBJ1-2, with 7 bases aligning to TRBD1. CDR3 length: 15 amino acids. The V gene's germline CDR1 is SGDLS and CDR2 YYNGEE. V was clipped by 4 bases and J by 4 bases; unmatched bases: 10. CDR3 sequence: CASSPWGGGSYGYTF. The CDR3, as DNA: TGTGCCAGCAGCCCGTGGGGAGGGGGCAGCTATGGCTACACCTTC. The full variable domain, completed using reference TRBV9 and TRBJ1-2, is DSGVTQTPKHLITATGQRVTLRCSPRSGDLSVYWYQQSLDQGLQFLIQYYNGEERAKGNILERFSAQQFPDLHSELNLSSLELGDSALYFCASSPWGGGSYGYTFGSGTRLTVV.

This clonotype was counted many times. The V and J genes are TRBV7-2 and TRBJ2-5; TRBD1 aligns across 9 bases. V shed 1 base, J shed 5 bases, and the junction held 5 bases outside the gene matches. The CDR3 sequence is 15 residues long. The V gene's germline CDR1 is SGHTA and CDR2 FQGNSA. The CDR3 DNA is TGTGCCAGCAGCTTAGTCGGGGACAGGGCGGAGACCCAGTACTTC. It is translated as CASSLVGDRAETQYF.

This clonotype was seen at least ten times. The chain links TRBV6-5 to TRBJ2-6; the match to TRBD2 covers 8 bases. After removal of 10 bases from V and 6 bases from J, the junction contained 8 bases not matched to a gene. The CDR3 contains 14 residues. Looked up from germline, CDR1 is MNHEY and CDR2 is SVGAGI. CDR3 in amino acids: CAIQNSGMANVLTF. The CDR3 nucleotides read TGTGCCATCCAAAATAGCGGGATGGCCAACGTCCTGACTTTC.

V gene TRBV15 combines with J gene TRBJ2-3; D is perhaps TRBD2 (6 bases). Trimming shortened V by 0 bases and J by 2 bases, and 12 bases separated the two germline ends. CDR1 and CDR2 from the germline V gene are LNHNV and YYDKDF (reference sequence). The CDR3 length is 16 residues. In DNA form, the CDR3 reads TGTGCCACCAGCAGAGATCGAGGACTAAACACAGATACGCAGTATTTT. It specifies CATSRDRGLNTDTQYF.